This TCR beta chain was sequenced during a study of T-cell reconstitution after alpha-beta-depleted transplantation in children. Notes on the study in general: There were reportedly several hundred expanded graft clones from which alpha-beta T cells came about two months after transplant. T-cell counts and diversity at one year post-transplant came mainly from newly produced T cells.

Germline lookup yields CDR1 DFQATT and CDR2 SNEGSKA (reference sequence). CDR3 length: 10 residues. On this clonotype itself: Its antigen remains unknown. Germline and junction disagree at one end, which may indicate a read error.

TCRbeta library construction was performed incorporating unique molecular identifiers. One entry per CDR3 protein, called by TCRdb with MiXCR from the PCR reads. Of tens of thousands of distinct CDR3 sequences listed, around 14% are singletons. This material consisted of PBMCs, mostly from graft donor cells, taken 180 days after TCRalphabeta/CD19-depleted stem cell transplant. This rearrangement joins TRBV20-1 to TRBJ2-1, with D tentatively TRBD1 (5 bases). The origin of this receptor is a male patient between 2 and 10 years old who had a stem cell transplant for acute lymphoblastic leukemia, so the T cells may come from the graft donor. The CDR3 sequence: CSAAGSPQIF. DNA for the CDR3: TGCAGTGCCGCAGGGTCCCCTCAGATCTTC.